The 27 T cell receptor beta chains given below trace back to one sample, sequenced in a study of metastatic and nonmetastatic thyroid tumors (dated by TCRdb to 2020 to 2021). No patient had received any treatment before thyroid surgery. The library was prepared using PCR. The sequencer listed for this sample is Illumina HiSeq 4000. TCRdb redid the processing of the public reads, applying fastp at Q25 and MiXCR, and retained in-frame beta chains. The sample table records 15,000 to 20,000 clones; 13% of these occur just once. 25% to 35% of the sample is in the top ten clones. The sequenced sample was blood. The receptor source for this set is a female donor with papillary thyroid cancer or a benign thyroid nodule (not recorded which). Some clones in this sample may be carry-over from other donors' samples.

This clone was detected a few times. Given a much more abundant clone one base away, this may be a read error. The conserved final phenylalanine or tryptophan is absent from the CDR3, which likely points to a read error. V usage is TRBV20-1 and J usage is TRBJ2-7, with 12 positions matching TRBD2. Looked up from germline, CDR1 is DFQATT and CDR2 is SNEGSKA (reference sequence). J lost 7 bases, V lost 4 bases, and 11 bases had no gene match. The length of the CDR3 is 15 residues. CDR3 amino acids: CSAITSGGLLGEQYL. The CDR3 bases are TGCAGTGCTATAACTAGCGGGGGGCTCCTCGGGGAGCAGTACCTC.

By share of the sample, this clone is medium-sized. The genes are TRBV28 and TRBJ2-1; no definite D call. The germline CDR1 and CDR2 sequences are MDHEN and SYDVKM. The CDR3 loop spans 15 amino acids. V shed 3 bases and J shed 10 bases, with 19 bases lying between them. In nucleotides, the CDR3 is TGTGCCAGCAGTTTTCTTTGGAGCAAACCTTACGAGCAGTTCTTC. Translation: CASSFLWSKPYEQFF.

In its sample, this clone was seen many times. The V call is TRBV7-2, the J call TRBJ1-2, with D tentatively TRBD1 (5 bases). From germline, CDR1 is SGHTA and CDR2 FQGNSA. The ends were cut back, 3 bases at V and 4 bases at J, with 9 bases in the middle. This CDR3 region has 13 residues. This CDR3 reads CASSFSGAYGYTF. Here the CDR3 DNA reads TGTGCCAGCAGCTTCTCTGGGGCCTATGGCTACACCTTC.

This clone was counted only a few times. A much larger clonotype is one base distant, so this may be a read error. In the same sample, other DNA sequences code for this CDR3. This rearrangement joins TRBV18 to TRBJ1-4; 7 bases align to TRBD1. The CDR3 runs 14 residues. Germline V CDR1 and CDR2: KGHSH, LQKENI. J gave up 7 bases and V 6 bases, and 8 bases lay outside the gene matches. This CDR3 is CASSSGQVAEKLFF. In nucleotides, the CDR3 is TGTGCCAGCTCGTCAGGACAGGTGGCTGAAAAACTGTTTTTT.

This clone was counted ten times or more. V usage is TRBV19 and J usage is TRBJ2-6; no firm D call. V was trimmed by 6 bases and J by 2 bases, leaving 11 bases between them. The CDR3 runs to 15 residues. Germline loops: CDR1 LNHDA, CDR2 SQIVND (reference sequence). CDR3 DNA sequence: TGTGCCAGTAGGCCCAATGGCGCTGGGGCCAACGTCCTGACTTTC. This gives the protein CASRPNGAGANVLTF.

This chain's CDR3 is CSAKSGGDLRSETQYF. The CDR3 DNA follows: TGCAGTGCAAAGAGCGGGGGGGATCTACGGAGTGAGACCCAGTACTTC. The rearrangement joins TRBV20-1 to TRBJ2-5, with TRBD2 identical over 10 bases. Germline lookup yields CDR1 DFQATT and CDR2 SNEGSKA (reference sequence). The CDR3 length is 16 residues. Losses at the gene ends were 6 bases for V and 5 bases for J; bases not matched to a gene: 15.

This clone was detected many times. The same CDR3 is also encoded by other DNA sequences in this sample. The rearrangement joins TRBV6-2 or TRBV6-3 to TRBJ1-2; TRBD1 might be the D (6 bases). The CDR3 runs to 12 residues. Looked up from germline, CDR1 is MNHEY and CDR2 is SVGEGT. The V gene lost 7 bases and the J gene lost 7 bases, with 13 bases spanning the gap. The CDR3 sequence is CASNQRGTGYTF. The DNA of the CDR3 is TGTGCCAGCAATCAGAGGGGGACTGGCTACACCTTC.

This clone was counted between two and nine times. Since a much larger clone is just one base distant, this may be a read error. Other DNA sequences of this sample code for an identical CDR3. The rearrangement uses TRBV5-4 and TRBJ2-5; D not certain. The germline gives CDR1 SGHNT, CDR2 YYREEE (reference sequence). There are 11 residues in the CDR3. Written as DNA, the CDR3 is TGCGCCAGCAGCTCTGGGGAGACCCAGTACTTC. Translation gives CASSSGETQYF.

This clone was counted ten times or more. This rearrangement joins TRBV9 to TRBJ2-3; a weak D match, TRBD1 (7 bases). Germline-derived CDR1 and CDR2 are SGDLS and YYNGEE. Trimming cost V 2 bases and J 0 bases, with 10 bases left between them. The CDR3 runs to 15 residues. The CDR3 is CASSVGGQSTDTQYF. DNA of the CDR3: TGTGCCAGCAGCGTGGGGGGACAGAGCACAGATACGCAGTATTTT.

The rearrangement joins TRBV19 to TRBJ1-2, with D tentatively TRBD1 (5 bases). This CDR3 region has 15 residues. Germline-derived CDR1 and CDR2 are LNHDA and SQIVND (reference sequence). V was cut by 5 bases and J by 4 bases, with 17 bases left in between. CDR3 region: CASSVSMRGVYGYTF. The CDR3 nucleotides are TGTGCCAGTAGTGTTTCCATGAGGGGCGTCTATGGCTACACCTTC.

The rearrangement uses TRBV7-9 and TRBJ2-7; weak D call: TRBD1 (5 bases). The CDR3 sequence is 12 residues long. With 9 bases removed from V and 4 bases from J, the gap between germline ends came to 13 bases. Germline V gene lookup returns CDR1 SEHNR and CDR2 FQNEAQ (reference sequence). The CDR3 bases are TGTGCCAGTAGCAAGACAGTGTACGAGCAGTACTTC. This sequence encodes CASSKTVYEQYF.

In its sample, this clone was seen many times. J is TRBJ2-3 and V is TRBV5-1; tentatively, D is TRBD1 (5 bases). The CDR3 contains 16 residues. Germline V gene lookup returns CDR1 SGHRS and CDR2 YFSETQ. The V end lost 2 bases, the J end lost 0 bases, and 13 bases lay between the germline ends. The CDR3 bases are TGCGCCAGCAGCTTCCATAGGGGTGCTAGCACAGATACGCAGTATTTT. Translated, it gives CASSFHRGASTDTQYF.

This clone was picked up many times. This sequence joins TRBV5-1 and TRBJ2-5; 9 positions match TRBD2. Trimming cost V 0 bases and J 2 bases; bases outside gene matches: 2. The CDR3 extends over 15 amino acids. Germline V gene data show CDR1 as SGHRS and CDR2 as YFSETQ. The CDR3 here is CASSLGLAEQETQYF. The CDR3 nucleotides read TGCGCCAGCAGCTTGGGACTAGCGGAGCAAGAGACCCAGTACTTC. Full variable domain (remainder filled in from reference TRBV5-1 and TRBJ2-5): KAGVTQTPRYLIKTRGQQVTLSCSPISGHRSVSWYQQTPGQGLQFLFEYFSETQRNKGNFPGRFSGRQFSNSRSEMNVSTLELGDSALYLCASSLGLAEQETQYFGPGTRLLVL.

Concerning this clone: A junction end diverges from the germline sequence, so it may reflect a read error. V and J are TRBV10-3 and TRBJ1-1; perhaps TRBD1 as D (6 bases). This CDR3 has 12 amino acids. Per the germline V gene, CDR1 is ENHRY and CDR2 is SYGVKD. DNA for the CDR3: TGCGCCATCAGCGTAGGACAGCGTGAAGCTTTCTTT. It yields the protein CAISVGQREAFF.

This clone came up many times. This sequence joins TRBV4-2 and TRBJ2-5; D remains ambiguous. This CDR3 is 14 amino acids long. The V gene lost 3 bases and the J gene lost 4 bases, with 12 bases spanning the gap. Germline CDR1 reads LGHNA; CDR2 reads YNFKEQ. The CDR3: CASSHGRLGETQYF. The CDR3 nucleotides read TGTGCCAGCAGCCACGGAAGACTCGGAGAGACCCAGTACTTC.

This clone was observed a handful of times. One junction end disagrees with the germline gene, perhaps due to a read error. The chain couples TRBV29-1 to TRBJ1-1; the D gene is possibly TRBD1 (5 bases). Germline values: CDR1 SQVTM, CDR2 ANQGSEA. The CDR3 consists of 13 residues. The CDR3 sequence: CSFEMGRWAEAFF. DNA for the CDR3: TGCAGCTTTGAAATGGGGCGTTGGGCTGAAGCTTTCTTT.

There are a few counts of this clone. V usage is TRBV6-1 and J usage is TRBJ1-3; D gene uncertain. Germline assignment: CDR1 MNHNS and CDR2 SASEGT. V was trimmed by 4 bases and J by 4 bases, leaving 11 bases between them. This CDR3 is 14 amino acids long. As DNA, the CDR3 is TGTGCCAGCAGTGTTGGACTTCTCGGAAACACCATATATTTT. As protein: CASSVGLLGNTIYF.

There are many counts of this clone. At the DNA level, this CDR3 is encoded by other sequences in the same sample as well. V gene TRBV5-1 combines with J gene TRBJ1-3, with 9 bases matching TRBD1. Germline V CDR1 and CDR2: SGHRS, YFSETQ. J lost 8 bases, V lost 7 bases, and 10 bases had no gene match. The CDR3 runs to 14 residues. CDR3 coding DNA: TGCGCCAGCCGCTCCGGGACAGGGTCGGACACCATATATTTT. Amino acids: CASRSGTGSDTIYF.

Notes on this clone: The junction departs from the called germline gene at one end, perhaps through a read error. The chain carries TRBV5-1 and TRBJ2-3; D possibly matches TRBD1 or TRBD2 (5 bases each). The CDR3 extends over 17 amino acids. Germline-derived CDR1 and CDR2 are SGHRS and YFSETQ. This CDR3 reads CASSFGYLEGTTDTQYF. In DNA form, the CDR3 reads TGTGCCAGCAGCTTTGGATACTTAGAGGGGACCACAGATACGCAGTATTTT. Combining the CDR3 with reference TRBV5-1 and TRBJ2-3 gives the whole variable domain KAGVTQTPRYLIKTRGQQVTLSCSPISGHRSVSWYQQTPGQGLQFLFEYFSETQRNKGNFPGRFSGRQFSNSRSEMNVSTLELGDSALYLCASSFGYLEGTTDTQYFGPGTRLTVL.

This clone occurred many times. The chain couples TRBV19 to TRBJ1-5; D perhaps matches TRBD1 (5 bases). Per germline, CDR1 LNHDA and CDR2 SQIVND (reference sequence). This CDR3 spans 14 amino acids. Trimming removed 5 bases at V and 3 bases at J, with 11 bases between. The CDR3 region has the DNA TGTGCCAGTAGTTACGGGGCCTACAATCAGCCCCAGCATTTT. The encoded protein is CASSYGAYNQPQHF.

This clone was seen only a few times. CDR3 in amino acids: CASSAGGPGVTQYF. The CDR3 DNA is TGTGCCAGCAGCGCCGGTGGGCCTGGGGTGACGCAGTATTTT. The genes are TRBV27 and TRBJ2-3, with no clear D. The CDR3 is 14 residues long. V shed 6 bases and J shed 9 bases, with 19 bases lying between them. Germline lookup yields CDR1 MNHEY and CDR2 SMNVEV (reference sequence).

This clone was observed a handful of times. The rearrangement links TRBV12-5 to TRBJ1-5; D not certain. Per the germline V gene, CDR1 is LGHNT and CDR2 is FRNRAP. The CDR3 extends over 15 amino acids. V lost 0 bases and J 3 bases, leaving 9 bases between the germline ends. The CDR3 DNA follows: TGTGCTAGTGGTTTGGTACGGCAGTACAATCAGCCCCAGCATTTT. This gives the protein CASGLVRQYNQPQHF.

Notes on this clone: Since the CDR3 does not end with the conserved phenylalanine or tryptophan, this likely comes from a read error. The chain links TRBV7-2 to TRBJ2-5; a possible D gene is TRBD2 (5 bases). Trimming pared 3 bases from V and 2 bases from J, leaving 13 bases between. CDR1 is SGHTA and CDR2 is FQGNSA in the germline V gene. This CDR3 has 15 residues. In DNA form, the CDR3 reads TGTGCCAGCAGCTTGGATGTCCTAGCTCAAGAGACCCAGTACTTA. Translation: CASSLDVLAQETQYL.

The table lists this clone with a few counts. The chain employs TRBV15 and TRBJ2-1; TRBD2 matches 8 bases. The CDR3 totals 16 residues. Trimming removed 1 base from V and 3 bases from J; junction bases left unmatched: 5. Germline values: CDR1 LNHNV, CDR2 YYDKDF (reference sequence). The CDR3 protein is CATSRAGLAGYNEQFF. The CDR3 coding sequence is TGTGCCACCAGCAGAGCTGGGCTAGCGGGCTACAATGAGCAGTTCTTC.

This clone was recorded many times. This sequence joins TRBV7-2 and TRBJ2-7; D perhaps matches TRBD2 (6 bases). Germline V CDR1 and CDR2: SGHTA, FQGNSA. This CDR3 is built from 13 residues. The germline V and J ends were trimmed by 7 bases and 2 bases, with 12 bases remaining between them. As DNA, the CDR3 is TGTGCCAGCAATCAGGAGGGACCCTACGAGCAGTACTTC. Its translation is CASNQEGPYEQYF.

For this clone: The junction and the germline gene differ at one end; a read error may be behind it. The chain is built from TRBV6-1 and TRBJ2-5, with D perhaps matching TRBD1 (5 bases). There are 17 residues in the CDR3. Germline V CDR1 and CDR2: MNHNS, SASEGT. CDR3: CVSQKGRSPAVRDTQYF. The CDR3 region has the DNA TGTGTCAGCCAGAAGGGGCGGTCCCCTGCGGTCCGAGATACCCAGTACTTC.

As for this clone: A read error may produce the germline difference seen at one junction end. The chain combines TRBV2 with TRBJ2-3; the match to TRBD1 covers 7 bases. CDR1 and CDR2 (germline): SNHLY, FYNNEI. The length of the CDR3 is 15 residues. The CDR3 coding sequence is TGTGCCAGCAGGTACAGGGGAGTGAGCACAGATACGCGGTATTTT. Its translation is CASRYRGVSTDTRYF.